The source of this TCR beta chain is a study of blood T cell repertoires in COVID-19. The overall study: The United States, Italy and Spain were the sources of the acute and convalescent COVID-19 samples. Nucleic acid was either cDNA or gDNA, and it came from T cells, B-cell-depleted T cells, or PBMCs.

In the authors' methods: Using reference gene primer amplification, nucleated cell counts were estimated. TCRdb's table, derived via immunoSEQ multiplex PCR, lists solely in-frame clones and lacks some. Clone size and V and J calls were adopted from that table, with D and trimming inferred from the DNA. This sample yields roughly 30,000 clones, of which around 92% are seen a single time; about 3.4% belongs to the top ten. J was trimmed by 10 bases and V by 0 bases; bases with no gene match: 8. This CDR3 has 15 amino acids. Germline assignment: CDR1 LNHNV and CDR2 YYDKDF (reference sequence). The sequenced sample was peripheral blood. The chain has TRBV15 and TRBJ2-1, with TRBD1 identical over 8 bases. The source of this sequence is a human donor in a cohort sampled during active COVID-19. CDR3 sequence: CATSRDQGAPGEQFF. The CDR3 bases are TGTGCCACCAGCAGAGATCAGGGGGCGCCTGGGGAGCAGTTCTTC.